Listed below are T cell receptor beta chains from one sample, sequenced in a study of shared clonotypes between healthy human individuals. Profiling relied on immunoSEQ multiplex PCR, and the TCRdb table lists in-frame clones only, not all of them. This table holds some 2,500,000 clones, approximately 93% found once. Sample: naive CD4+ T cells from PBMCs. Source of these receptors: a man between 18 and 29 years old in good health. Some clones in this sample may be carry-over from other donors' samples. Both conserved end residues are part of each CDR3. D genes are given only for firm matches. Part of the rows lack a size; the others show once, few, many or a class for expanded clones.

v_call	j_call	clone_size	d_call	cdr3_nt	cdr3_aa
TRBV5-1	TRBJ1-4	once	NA	TGCGCCAGCAGCTTGTCGGCGGTTAATGAAAAACTGTTTTTT	CASSLSAVNEKLFF
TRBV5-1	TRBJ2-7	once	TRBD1	TGCGCCAGCAGCTGGGACAGGAGCTCCTACGAGCAGTACTTC	CASSWDRSSYEQYF
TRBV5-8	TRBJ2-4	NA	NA	TGTGCCAGCAGCTCGTCGGAATCCTTCAAAAACATTCAGTACTTC	CASSSSESFKNIQYF
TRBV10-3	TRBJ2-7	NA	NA	TGTGCCATCAGTGCCGGCGACGGGATGTACGAGCAGTACTTC	CAISAGDGMYEQYF
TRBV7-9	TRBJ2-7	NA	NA	TGTGCCAGCAGCCAGATGGGACTGGCCTACGAGCAGTACTTC	CASSQMGLAYEQYF
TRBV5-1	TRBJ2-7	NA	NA	TGCGCCAGCAGCACCCACTACAGGGATTCCTACGAGCAGTACTTC	CASSTHYRDSYEQYF
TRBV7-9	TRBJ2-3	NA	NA	TGTGCCAGCAGCCCCCTATTGACCAACACAGATACGCAGTATTTT	CASSPLLTNTDTQYF
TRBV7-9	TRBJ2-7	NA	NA	TGTGCCAGCAGCTTACCCCAGTACGAGCAGTACTTC	CASSLPQYEQYF
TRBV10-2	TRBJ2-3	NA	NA	TGCGCCAGCAGTGAGTCGTGGCAGACAGATACGCAGTATTTT	CASSESWQTDTQYF
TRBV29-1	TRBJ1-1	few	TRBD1	TGCAGCGTTGTAGGTCAGACAGGGGGCCACACTGAAGCTTTCTTT	CSVVGQTGGHTEAFF
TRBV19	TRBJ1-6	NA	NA	TGTGCCAGTAGGCCAGACGGCACCTATAATTCACCCCTCCACTTT	CASRPDGTYNSPLHF
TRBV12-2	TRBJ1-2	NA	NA	TGTGCAAGTCGCTCCGATCCCCTTCGGCGGGGGCAACGTGGCTACACCTTC	CASRSDPLRRGQRGYTF
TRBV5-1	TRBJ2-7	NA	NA	TGCGCCAGCAGCCTGTTCGGCCAGCCCGAATACTTC	CASSLFGQPEYF
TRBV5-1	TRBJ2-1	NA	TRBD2	TGCGCCAGCAGCCCGAGACTAGCGCAAAGCCCCAATGAGCAGTTCTTC	CASSPRLAQSPNEQFF
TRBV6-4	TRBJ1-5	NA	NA	TGTGCCAGCCATGGCACAGGACAGACAACACAGCCCCAGCATTTT	CASHGTGQTTQPQHF
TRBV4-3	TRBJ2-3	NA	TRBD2	TGCGCCAGCAGCCAAGATGGTGTGGGAGGGAGAGATACGCAGTATTTT	CASSQDGVGGRDTQYF
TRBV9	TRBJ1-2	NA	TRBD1	TGTGCCAGCAGCGTTACAGGGGGCGACTATGGCTACACCTTC	CASSVTGGDYGYTF
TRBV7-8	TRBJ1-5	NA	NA	TGTGCCAGCAGCTTTGCAGCACAAAGCAATCAGCCCCAGCATTTT	CASSFAAQSNQPQHF
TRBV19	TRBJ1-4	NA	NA	TGTGCCAGTAGGGGGGATAATGAAAAACTGTTTTTT	CASRGDNEKLFF
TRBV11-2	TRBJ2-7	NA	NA	TGTGCCAGCAGCTTACGGGGCGGGGTTACTTACGAGCAGTACTTC	CASSLRGGVTYEQYF
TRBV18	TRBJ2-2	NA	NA	TGTGCCAGCTCACTTAATAGCATAGCGAACACCGGGGAGCTGTTTTTT	CASSLNSIANTGELFF
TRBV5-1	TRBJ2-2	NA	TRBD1	TGCGCCAGCAGCTTCTCAATCCCAGGGGGCGATACCGGGGAGCTGTTTTTT	CASSFSIPGGDTGELFF
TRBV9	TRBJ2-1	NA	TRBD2	TGTGCCAGCAGCGCCGGACTAGAGACTGAGCAGTTCTTC	CASSAGLETEQFF
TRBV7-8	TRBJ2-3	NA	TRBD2	TGTGCCAGCAGCTTGGGACTACAAGGAGATACGCAGTATTTT	CASSLGLQGDTQYF
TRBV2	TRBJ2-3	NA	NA	TGTGCCAGCAACGGCCTAGGTGTATATACGCAGTATTTT	CASNGLGVYTQYF
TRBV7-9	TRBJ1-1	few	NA	TGTGCCAGCAAGATGCCGGCGGGGAACACTGAAGCTTTCTTT	CASKMPAGNTEAFF
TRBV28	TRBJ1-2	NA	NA	TGTGCCAGCAGTGCCTCGTACTATGGCTACACCTTC	CASSASYYGYTF
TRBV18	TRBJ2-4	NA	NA	TGTGCCAGCTCACCGGTGGTTCTAGGGTTACTAGCCAAAAACATTCAGTACTTC	CASSPVVLGLLAKNIQYF